Presented here are 24 T cell receptor beta chains from one specimen sequenced in a study of OX40 agonist ivuxolimab in advanced cancers. The data were produced by immunoSEQ multiplex PCR, yet TCRdb's version contains in-frame clones alone and is incomplete. Of about 15,000 clones in the sample, roughly 90% were seen once. The starting material was CD4+ or CD8+ T cells sorted from blood, obtained in a trial of the OX40 agonist ivuxolimab. Receptor source: an adult with an advanced solid tumor such as melanoma, head and neck, liver or kidney cancer.

The CDR3 nucleotides read TGTGCCAGCAGACTTGACAGGGCCGGCAATCAGCCCCAGCATTTT. Translated, it gives CASRLDRAGNQPQHF. The chain combines TRBV28 with TRBJ1-5, with 7 nucleotides matching TRBD1. The CDR3 runs 15 residues. Germline assignment: CDR1 MDHEN and CDR2 SYDVKM. Unmatched junction bases numbered 7, after V lost 6 bases and J lost 2 bases. Using reference TRBV28 and TRBJ1-5 for the parts outside the CDR3, the full variable domain is DVKVTQSSRYLVKRTGEKVFLECVQDMDHENMFWYRQDPGLGLRLIYFSYDVKMKEKGDIPEGYSVSREKKERFSLILESASTNQTSMYLCASRLDRAGNQPQHFGDGTRLSIL.

J is TRBJ2-7 and V is TRBV10-3; D is perhaps TRBD1 (5 bases). The V gene's germline CDR1 is ENHRY and CDR2 SYGVKD. V was cut by 5 bases and J by 4 bases, with 27 bases left in between. This CDR3 spans 18 amino acids. CDR3 sequence (DNA): TGTGCCATCAGTCCAACTTATTCGACAGCCGGCAACCTTTACGAGCAGTACTTC. Protein: CAISPTYSTAGNLYEQYF.

The V and J genes are TRBV7-7 and TRBJ1-5; no clear D gene. Trimming took off 6 bases at V and 8 bases at J, with 2 bases between the two ends. The CDR3 covers 9 residues. The germline V gene encodes CDR1 SSHAT and CDR2 FNYEAQ (reference sequence). CDR3 amino acids: CASREPQHF. In DNA, the CDR3 is TGTGCCAGCAGGGAGCCCCAGCATTTT.

This clone was seen only once. The CDR3 here is CASSLAGDLKGTEAFF. The CDR3 DNA follows: TGTGCCAGCAGCTTGGCCGGGGACTTAAAGGGGACTGAAGCTTTCTTT. The J gene is TRBJ1-1, the V gene TRBV5-6; D possibly corresponds to TRBD1 (5 bases). From germline, CDR1 is SGHDT and CDR2 YYEEEE. This CDR3 is 16 amino acids long. V shed 0 bases and J shed 5 bases, with 17 bases lying between them.

The chain employs TRBV11-3 and TRBJ1-3, with 7 nucleotides matching TRBD1. V lost 5 bases to trimming and J lost 4 bases; unmatched junction nucleotides: 5. The CDR3 spans 14 residues. Germline CDR1 SGHNT, CDR2 YENEEA. CDR3 protein: CASSRGTAGNTIYF. CDR3 sequence (DNA): TGTGCCAGCAGCCGTGGGACAGCCGGAAACACCATATATTTT.

The CDR3 region is CASSLLGYGYTF. The CDR3 DNA sequence: TGTGCCAGCAGTTTATTGGGTTACGGCTACACCTTC. J is TRBJ1-2 and V is TRBV28; D uncertain. Germline assignment: CDR1 MDHEN and CDR2 SYDVKM. V lost 1 base and J 8 bases, leaving 8 bases between the germline ends. This CDR3 spans 12 amino acids.

The rearrangement uses TRBV10-3 and TRBJ2-5, with D uncertain. Trimming took off 0 bases at V and 7 bases at J, with 12 bases between the two ends. The CDR3 runs 14 residues. The germline gives CDR1 ENHRY, CDR2 SYGVKD. The DNA for the CDR3 is TGTGCCATCAGTGAGTCGAGACCCATAGGGACCCAGTACTTC. This codes for CAISESRPIGTQYF.

CDR3 bases: TGTGCCAGCAGCTCGACTACATACTACGAGCAGTACTTC. It codes for CASSSTTYYEQYF. The chain carries TRBV7-2 and TRBJ2-7; D might be TRBD2 (5 bases). V shed 4 bases and J shed 3 bases, with 10 bases lying between them. In germline, CDR1 is SGHTA, CDR2 FQGNSA. The CDR3 sequence is 13 residues long.

This clone was found once. This sequence joins TRBV2 and TRBJ1-2, with no clear D. The CDR3 covers 14 residues. Trimming shortened V by 2 bases and J by 0 bases, and 7 bases separated the two germline ends. CDR1 is SNHLY and CDR2 is FYNNEI in the germline V gene. The CDR3 protein is CASSETAANYGYTF. The CDR3 bases are TGTGCCAGCAGTGAAACAGCAGCTAACTATGGCTACACCTTC.

The V and J genes are TRBV15 and TRBJ2-6; 12 bases are a match to TRBD1. V dropped 0 bases and J dropped 3; count of bases not matched to a gene: 9. Germline CDR1 and CDR2: LNHNV and YYDKDF (reference sequence). The CDR3 contains 20 residues. The CDR3: CATSREPRDRGRVGANVLTF. In nucleotides, the CDR3 is TGTGCCACCAGCAGAGAACCCCGGGACAGGGGGCGGGTTGGGGCCAACGTCCTGACTTTC.

The J gene is TRBJ2-3, the V gene TRBV2; D is perhaps TRBD1 (6 bases). CDR3 length equals 14 residues. The V end was cut by 4 bases, the J end by 1 base, with 9 bases between. Germline V gives CDR1 SNHLY, CDR2 FYNNEI. The CDR3 DNA follows: TGTGCCAGCAGTGGTCGGACAGGCACAGATACGCAGTATTTT. Amino acids: CASSGRTGTDTQYF.

Comments on this clone: This same CDR3 is encoded by further DNA sequences in the sample. V is TRBV9 and J is TRBJ1-2; TRBD1 agrees at 8 bases. The V gene end was trimmed by 4 bases and the J gene end by 8 bases; junction bases not matched to a gene: 7. Germline CDR1 reads SGDLS; CDR2 reads YYNGEE. The CDR3 loop spans 13 amino acids. The CDR3, as DNA: TGTGCCAGCAGCCGGACAGGGTCTGAGGGCTACACCTTC. This codes for CASSRTGSEGYTF. Supplemented by reference TRBV9 and TRBJ1-2, the full variable domain reads DSGVTQTPKHLITATGQRVTLRCSPRSGDLSVYWYQQSLDQGLQFLIQYYNGEERAKGNILERFSAQQFPDLHSELNLSSLELGDSALYFCASSRTGSEGYTFGSGTRLTVV.

The rearrangement uses TRBV28 and TRBJ2-7; D is undetermined. The V gene lost 3 bases and the J gene lost 2 bases, with 14 bases spanning the gap. The CDR3 runs to 15 residues. The germline V gene has CDR1 MDHEN and CDR2 SYDVKM. The CDR3 DNA reads TGTGCCAGCAGTTTCACCTATTACAGCACCTACGAGCAGTACTTC. It encodes CASSFTYYSTYEQYF.

The chain links TRBV28 to TRBJ1-2; TRBD1 aligns across 9 bases. Germline values: CDR1 MDHEN, CDR2 SYDVKM. The CDR3 is 13 amino acids. The trim removed 6 bases at V and 8 bases at J, leaving 7 bases unmatched. CDR3 DNA: TGTGCCAGCAGGCCGGGACAGGGTCGGGGCTACACCTTC. It encodes CASRPGQGRGYTF.

This clone appeared a single time. V gene TRBV7-9 combines with J gene TRBJ2-5, with D unresolved. The DNA end favors TRBJ2-7, so the J call may be wrong. The germline V gene has CDR1 SEHNR and CDR2 FQNEAQ (reference sequence). This CDR3 region has 12 residues. CDR3 loop: CASSSATYEQYF. The CDR3 DNA is TGTGCCAGCAGCTCCGCTACCTACGAGCAGTACTTC.

J is TRBJ2-3 and V is TRBV6-4; TRBD1 might be the D (6 bases). With 3 bases removed from V and 7 bases from J, the gap between germline ends came to 14 bases. Germline CDR1 and CDR2: MRHNA and SNTAGT. This CDR3 comprises 14 residues. CDR3 region: CASSEFAGVYTQYF. CDR3 DNA sequence: TGTGCCAGCAGTGAGTTCGCAGGGGTATATACGCAGTATTTT.

As concerns this clone: In this CDR3 the conserved last residue, phenylalanine or tryptophan, is missing, so a read error is likely. The chain recombines TRBV27 with TRBJ1-5, with a tentative D call TRBD1 (5 bases). This CDR3 comprises 14 residues. Germline CDR1 MNHEY, CDR2 SMNVEV (reference sequence). V lost 3 bases, J lost 2 bases, and 8 bases lay in between. The CDR3 nucleotides read TGTGCCAGCAGTTTTACACAGGGCAATCAGCCCCAGCATCTT. It is translated as CASSFTQGNQPQHL.

The V call is TRBV14, the J call TRBJ2-5; D gene uncertain. Germline V gene lookup returns CDR1 SGHDN and CDR2 FVKESK. CDR3 length: 13 amino acids. Trimming left V 0 bases short and J 7 bases short, with 9 bases between. CDR3 residues: CASSQEYPGTQYF. The CDR3 region has the DNA TGTGCCAGCAGCCAAGAGTACCCCGGGACCCAGTACTTC.

The chain employs TRBV5-5 and TRBJ1-1, with TRBD1 matching 7 bases. CDR3 size: 15 residues. V was pared by 1 base and J by 3 bases, with 6 bases of the junction left unmatched. Germline V CDR1 and CDR2: SGHKS, YYEKEE (reference sequence). CDR3 amino acids: CASSLSGQVDTEAFF. CDR3 in DNA: TGTGCCAGCAGCTTGAGCGGACAGGTCGACACTGAAGCTTTCTTT.

The chain carries TRBV18 and TRBJ2-1; a weak D match, TRBD2 (6 bases). Per germline, CDR1 KGHSH and CDR2 LQKENI. Trimming pared 3 bases from V and 9 bases from J, leaving 15 bases between. The CDR3 runs to 14 residues. The CDR3 is CASSPVGGDGEQFF. CDR3 coding DNA: TGTGCCAGCTCACCCGTGGGGGGAGACGGTGAGCAGTTCTTC.

The J gene is TRBJ1-5, the V gene TRBV19; D possibly corresponds to TRBD1 (6 bases). The CDR3 extends over 15 amino acids. The germline V and J ends were trimmed by 1 base and 5 bases, with 12 bases remaining between them. CDR1 is LNHDA and CDR2 is SQIVND in the germline V gene (reference sequence). The CDR3 loop reads CASSIVAGDHQPQHF. For the CDR3, the DNA is TGTGCCAGTAGTATAGTAGCAGGGGACCATCAGCCCCAGCATTTT.

The chain is built from TRBV4-2 and TRBJ1-3; D gene ambiguous. Trimming left V 6 bases short and J 0 bases short, with 12 bases between. This CDR3 is 15 amino acids long. In germline, CDR1 is LGHNA, CDR2 YNFKEQ. CDR3: CASSTGLISGNTIYF. The CDR3 DNA reads TGTGCCAGCAGTACGGGCCTTATCTCTGGAAACACCATATATTTT.

The chain carries TRBV4-3 and TRBJ1-1; D might be TRBD1 (6 bases). The CDR3 contains 18 residues. V was cut by 1 base and J by 6 bases, with 24 bases left in between. The germline V gene encodes CDR1 LGHNA and CDR2 YSLEER. Here the CDR3 reads CASSQVGQWGSKNPEAFF. Written as DNA, the CDR3 is TGCGCCAGCAGCCAAGTAGGACAGTGGGGGTCCAAAAATCCTGAAGCTTTCTTT.

V gene TRBV5-6 combines with J gene TRBJ2-2; 7 nucleotides agree with TRBD1. The CDR3 extends over 13 amino acids. J gave up 4 bases and V 7 bases, and 4 bases lay outside the gene matches. The germline V gene has CDR1 SGHDT and CDR2 YYEEEE. CDR3 protein: CASVAGGTGELFF. In DNA form, the CDR3 reads TGTGCCAGCGTTGCAGGGGGCACCGGGGAGCTGTTTTTT.